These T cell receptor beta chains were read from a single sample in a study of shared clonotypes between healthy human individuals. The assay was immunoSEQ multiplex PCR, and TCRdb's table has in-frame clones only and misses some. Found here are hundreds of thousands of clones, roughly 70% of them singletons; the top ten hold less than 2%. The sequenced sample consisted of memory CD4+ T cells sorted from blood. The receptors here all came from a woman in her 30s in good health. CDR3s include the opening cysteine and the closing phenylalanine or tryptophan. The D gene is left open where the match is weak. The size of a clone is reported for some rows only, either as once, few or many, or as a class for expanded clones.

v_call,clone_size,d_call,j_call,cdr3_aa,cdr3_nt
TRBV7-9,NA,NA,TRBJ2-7,CASSLSPREQYF,TGTGCCAGCAGCTTAAGTCCTCGGGAGCAGTACTTC
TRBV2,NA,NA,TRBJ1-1,CASSDPGHTRTEAFF,TGTGCCAGCAGTGATCCGGGACACACTAGAACTGAAGCTTTCTTT
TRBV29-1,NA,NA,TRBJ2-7,CSARLGGSYEQYF,TGCAGCGCAAGACTAGGAGGCTCCTACGAGCAGTACTTC
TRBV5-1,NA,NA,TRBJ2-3,CASSSPPNGNTQYF,TGCGCCAGCAGCTCCCCCCCTAACGGGAATACGCAGTATTTT
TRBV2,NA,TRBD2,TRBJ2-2,CASSGAPGLAGEDGELFF,TGTGCCAGCAGCGGAGCGCCGGGGCTAGCGGGAGAGGACGGGGAGCTGTTTTTT
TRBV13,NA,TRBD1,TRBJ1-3,CASSRGTEGNTIYF,TGTGCCAGCAGCAGAGGGACAGAAGGAAACACCATATATTTT
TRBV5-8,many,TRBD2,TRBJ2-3,CASSRGGTLSPDTQYF,TGTGCCAGCAGCCGGGGGGGGACTCTCTCTCCAGATACGCAGTATTTT
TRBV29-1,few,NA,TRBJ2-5,CSVGGPTGNQETQYF,TGCAGCGTGGGAGGCCCCACAGGCAACCAAGAGACCCAGTACTTC
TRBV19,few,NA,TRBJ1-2,CASSSSGALDYGYTF,TGTGCCAGTAGTTCCTCGGGGGCGCTTGACTATGGCTACACCTTC
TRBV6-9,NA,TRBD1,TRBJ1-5,CASTRRSGQGVNGNQPQHF,TGTGCCAGCACCCGCCGTTCGGGACAGGGGGTAAACGGCAATCAGCCCCAGCATTTT
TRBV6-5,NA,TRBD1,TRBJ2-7,CASSPQGTGYEQYF,TGTGCCAGCAGTCCTCAGGGGACAGGGTACGAGCAGTACTTC
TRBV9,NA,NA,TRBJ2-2,CASSVGHYTGELFF,TGTGCCAGCAGCGTAGGTCATTACACCGGGGAGCTGTTTTTT
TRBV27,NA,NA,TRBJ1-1,CASSLLGRYTEAFF,TGTGCCAGCAGTTTATTAGGAAGATACACTGAAGCTTTCTTT
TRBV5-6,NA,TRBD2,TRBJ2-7,CASSLGPGLAGEQQYF,TGTGCCAGCAGCTTGGGCCCGGGACTAGCGGGAGAACAGCAGTACTTC
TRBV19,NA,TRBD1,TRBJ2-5,CASSISGTGGETQYF,TGTGCCAGTAGTATTTCAGGGACAGGGGGCGAGACCCAGTACTTC
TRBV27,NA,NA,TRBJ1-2,CASSPRTPYGYTF,TGTGCCAGCAGTCCACGGACCCCCTATGGCTACACCTTC
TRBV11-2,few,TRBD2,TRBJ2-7,CASSLDLTSVYEQYF,TGTGCCAGCAGCTTAGATCTTACTAGCGTATACGAGCAGTACTTC
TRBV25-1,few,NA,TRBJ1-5,CASSQGNNQPQHF,TGTGCCAGCAGTCAAGGAAACAATCAGCCCCAGCATTTT
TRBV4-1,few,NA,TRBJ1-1,CASSPKEDTSNVQNTEAFF,TGCGCCAGCAGCCCGAAAGAAGACACCTCGAACGTCCAGAACACTGAAGCTTTCTTT
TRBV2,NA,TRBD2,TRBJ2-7,CASSWTSGIYEQYF,TGTGCCAGCAGTTGGACTAGCGGGATATACGAGCAGTACTTC
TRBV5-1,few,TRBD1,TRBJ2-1,CASSYDRGSYNEQFF,TGCGCCAGCAGCTACGACAGGGGGTCCTACAATGAGCAGTTCTTC
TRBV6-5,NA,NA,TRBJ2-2,CASRPTAHTGELFF,TGTGCCAGCAGACCCACCGCCCACACCGGGGAGCTGTTTTTT
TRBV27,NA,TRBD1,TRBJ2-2,CASTRQGAGELFF,TGTGCCAGCACAAGACAGGGAGCCGGGGAGCTGTTTTTT
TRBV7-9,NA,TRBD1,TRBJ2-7,CASSVGTALTYEQYF,TGTGCCAGCAGCGTCGGGACAGCCTTAACCTACGAGCAGTACTTC
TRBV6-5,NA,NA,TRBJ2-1,CASSSRELNEQFF,TGTGCCAGCAGTTCCCGGGAGCTCAATGAGCAGTTCTTC
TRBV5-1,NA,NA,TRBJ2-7,CASSLVGTGAYEQYF,TGCGCCAGCAGCTTGGTTGGGACTGGAGCTTACGAGCAGTACTTC
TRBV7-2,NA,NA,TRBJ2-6,CASSLSGNPGANVLTF,TGTGCCAGCAGCTTATCAGGGAACCCTGGGGCCAACGTCCTGACTTTC
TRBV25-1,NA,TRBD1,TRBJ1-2,CASSDPGTGNGYTF,TGTGCCAGCAGTGATCCCGGGACAGGGAATGGCTACACCTTC
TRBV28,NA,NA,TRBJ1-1,CASSSNTEAFF,TGTGCCAGCAGCTCCAACACTGAAGCTTTCTTT
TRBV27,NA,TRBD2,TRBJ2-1,CASSLRASGLYSYNEQFF,TGTGCCAGCAGTTTACGGGCTAGCGGGCTCTACTCCTACAATGAGCAGTTCTTC
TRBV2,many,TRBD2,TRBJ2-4,CASSEAGGVRAKNIQYF,TGTGCCAGCAGTGAAGCGGGAGGGGTAAGGGCCAAAAACATTCAGTACTTC
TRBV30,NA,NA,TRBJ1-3,CAWSGGSPGNTIYF,TGTGCCTGGAGTGGGGGGTCCCCCGGAAACACCATATATTTT
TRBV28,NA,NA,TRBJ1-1,CASSFFVRAGTEAFF,TGTGCCAGCAGTTTTTTTGTCAGGGCCGGGACTGAAGCTTTCTTT
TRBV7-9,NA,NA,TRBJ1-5,CASSLWGAEKNSNQPQHF,TGTGCCAGCAGCTTATGGGGGGCGGAGAAAAATAGCAATCAGCCCCAGCATTTT
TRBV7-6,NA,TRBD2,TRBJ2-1,CASSKGLAGAGYNEQFF,TGTGCCAGCAGCAAGGGACTAGCGGGAGCTGGTTACAATGAGCAGTTCTTC
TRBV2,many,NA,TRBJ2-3,CASSERNPRSTDTQYF,TGTGCCAGCAGTGAAAGGAATCCCCGCAGCACAGATACGCAGTATTTT
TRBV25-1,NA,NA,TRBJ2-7,CASSKYTNSYEQYF,TGTGCCAGCAGTAAATACACCAACTCCTACGAGCAGTACTTC
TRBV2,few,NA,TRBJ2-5,CAGGRYQETQYF,TGTGCCGGCGGACGGTACCAAGAGACCCAGTACTTC
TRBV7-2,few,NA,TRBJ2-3,CASSRQALTTDTQYF,TGTGCCAGCAGCCGACAGGCCCTAACCACAGATACGCAGTATTTT
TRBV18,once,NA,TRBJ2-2,CASSPTGNGELFF,TGTGCCAGCTCACCAACAGGGAACGGGGAGCTGTTTTTT
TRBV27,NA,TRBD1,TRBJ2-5,CASSFGDRAKQYF,TGTGCCAGCAGTTTTGGGGACAGGGCAAAGCAGTACTTC
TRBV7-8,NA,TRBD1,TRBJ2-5,CASSSRGQGGKTQYF,TGTGCCAGCAGCTCTAGGGGACAGGGAGGAAAGACCCAGTACTTC
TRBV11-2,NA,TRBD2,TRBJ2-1,CASSLKGNLADSYNEQFF,TGTGCCAGCAGCCTCAAGGGTAATCTAGCGGACTCCTACAATGAGCAGTTCTTC
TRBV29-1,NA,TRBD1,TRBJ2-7,CSVGQGTYEQYF,TGCAGCGTCGGACAGGGGACCTACGAGCAGTACTTC
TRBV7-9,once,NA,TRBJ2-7,CASSQDSYSYEQYF,TGTGCCAGCAGCCAGGACAGTTACTCCTACGAGCAGTACTTC
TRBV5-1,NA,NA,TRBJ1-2,CASSSADSGGYTF,TGCGCCAGCAGCTCGGCAGACTCTGGTGGCTACACCTTC
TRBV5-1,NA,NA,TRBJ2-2,CASSLDLTGELFF,TGCGCCAGCAGCTTGGACTTGACCGGGGAGCTGTTTTTT
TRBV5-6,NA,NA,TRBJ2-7,CASSQSDVEQYF,TGTGCCAGCAGCCAAAGTGACGTCGAGCAGTACTTC
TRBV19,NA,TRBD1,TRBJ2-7,CASSTGQGRYEQYF,TGTGCCAGTAGTACAGGACAGGGGAGGTACGAGCAGTACTTC
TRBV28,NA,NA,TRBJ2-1,CASRDRSGSYNEQFF,TGTGCCAGCCGAGACCGTAGCGGCTCCTACAATGAGCAGTTCTTC